A selection of T cell receptor beta chains follows, all from one sample in a study of response to subunit inactivated influenza vaccine. TCRdb recomputed calls from the RT-PCR reads with MiXCR, one row per CDR3 protein. The repertoire consists of about 570,000 distinct CDR3 sequences, with approximately 12% occurring once and the leading ten covering 10%. The sequenced sample was PBMCs from blood, obtained on the day of vaccination. The source of these receptors is a man in his forties or fifties who received an inactivated influenza vaccine. Both conserved end residues are part of each CDR3. Fields, in order: clone size, V gene, J gene, D gene, CDR3 protein, CDR3 DNA. D genes are given only for firm matches. The size field is filled for only some rows; it gives once, few, many or a size class.

many	TRBV3-1	TRBJ2-1	.	CASSQWERAHEQFF	TGTGCCAGCAGCCAATGGGAAAGGGCACATGAGCAGTTCTTC
.	TRBV6-6	TRBJ1-2	.	CASSYADNYGYTF	TGTGCCAGCAGTTATGCAGATAACTATGGCTACACCTTC
few	TRBV5-1	TRBJ1-4	.	CASAGTANEKLFF	TGCGCCAGCGCCGGGACTGCGAATGAAAAACTGTTTTTT
.	TRBV6-2/TRBV6-3	TRBJ2-2	.	CASSALLTGELFF	TGTGCCAGCAGCGCCCTCTTAACCGGGGAGCTGTTTTTT
many	TRBV10-3	TRBJ2-2	.	CAISDLTRANTGELFF	TGTGCCATCAGTGACCTTACTCGGGCGAACACCGGGGAGCTGTTTTTT
.	TRBV12-3/TRBV12-4	TRBJ2-3	.	CASSIRRGASTDTQYF	TGTGCCAGCAGTATACGGAGGGGGGCAAGCACAGATACGCAGTATTTT
.	TRBV5-5	TRBJ2-7	TRBD2	CASSSGTSGVYEQYF	TGTGCCAGCAGCTCTGGGACTAGCGGGGTCTACGAGCAGTACTTC
.	TRBV30	TRBJ2-1	TRBD2	CAWTSGGSSYNEQFF	TGTGCCTGGACTAGCGGGGGAAGCTCCTACAATGAGCAGTTCTTC
.	TRBV5-1	TRBJ2-5	TRBD2	CASSSTSGGLETQYF	TGCGCCAGCAGCTCGACTAGCGGGGGGTTGGAGACCCAGTACTTC
few	TRBV29-1	TRBJ1-2	TRBD1	CSAPTGAVGYTF	TGCAGCGCCCCAACAGGGGCAGTGGGCTACACCTTC
many	TRBV2	TRBJ2-2	.	CASSLPLTGELFF	TGTGCCAGCAGTCTGCCCCTCACCGGGGAGCTGTTTTTT
many	TRBV5-1	TRBJ2-5	.	CASSLEETQYF	TGCGCCAGCAGCTTGGAAGAGACCCAGTACTTC
.	TRBV19	TRBJ2-1	.	CASSIVPAREQFF	TGTGCCAGTAGTATAGTACCGGCCAGGGAGCAGTTCTTC
many	TRBV6-1	TRBJ2-5	.	CASSILPGFKETQYF	TGTGCCAGCAGTATCCTGCCGGGATTCAAAGAGACCCAGTACTTC
few	TRBV5-1	TRBJ2-7	TRBD1	CASSLQRTGINEQYF	TGCGCCAGCAGCCTCCAAAGGACAGGGATCAACGAGCAGTACTTC
few	TRBV5-1	TRBJ2-1	TRBD1	CASSLVGQGNNEQFF	TGCGCCAGCAGCTTGGTGGGACAGGGGAACAATGAGCAGTTCTTC
few	TRBV28	TRBJ2-2	.	CASSPRRAGELFF	TGTGCCAGCAGCCCGAGGAGAGCAGGGGAGCTGTTTTTT
.	TRBV6-2/TRBV6-3	TRBJ1-1	.	CASSGLATEAFF	TGTGCCAGCAGCGGGCTCGCCACTGAAGCTTTCTTT
many	TRBV2	TRBJ2-1	.	CASSGESYNEQFF	TGTGCCAGCAGCGGAGAATCCTACAATGAGCAGTTCTTC
.	TRBV7-2	TRBJ2-7	.	CASSKQGLGYEQYF	TGTGCCAGCAGCAAACAGGGTTTGGGCTACGAGCAGTACTTC
many	TRBV5-1	TRBJ2-1	.	CASSPTSRVTSYNEQFF	TGCGCCAGCAGCCCGACCAGTCGAGTTACCTCCTACAATGAGCAGTTCTTC
few	TRBV5-1	TRBJ1-6	TRBD1	CASSKGQEISALHF	TGCGCCAGCAGCAAGGGACAGGAGATTTCAGCCCTCCACTTT